This T cell receptor (beta chain) derives from a study of blood T cell repertoires in COVID-19. About the research overall: The cDNA or gDNA used as material had been derived from T cells, B-cell-depleted T cells, or PBMCs.

Repertoires were generated with immunoSEQ multiplex PCR, while TCRdb's copy carries only in-frame clones and drops some. Among around 62,000 clones listed, approximately 95% were seen once. Germline lookup yields CDR1 SEHNR and CDR2 FQNEAQ (reference sequence). V gave up 2 bases and J gave up 5 bases, with 15 bases separating them. The CDR3 sequence is 15 residues long. The clonotype originates from a man in his 70s with active COVID-19. The sample taken for sequencing was peripheral blood. The chain combines TRBV7-9 with TRBJ2-5, with D possibly matching TRBD2 (7 bases). The CDR3, as DNA: TGTGCCAGCAGCTTATTTGGCGGGGGCGGGGAGACCCAGTACTTC. The encoded protein is CASSLFGGGGETQYF.